This T cell receptor (beta chain) originates from a study of T cells of healthy individuals. MiXCR was run by TCRdb on the 5' RACE reads, yielding one entry per CDR3 protein. The data hold about 63,000 distinct CDR3 sequences, with 15% to 20% observed a single time. V lost 3 bases and J lost 4, with 10 bases in between. There are 13 residues in the CDR3. In germline, CDR1 is SGHRS, CDR2 YFSETQ. The TCR comes from a human donor in good health. The gene calls are TRBV5-1 and TRBJ1-2; D is possibly TRBD1 (6 bases). The CDR3 protein is CASSSDSSYGYTF. The DNA of the CDR3 is TGCGCCAGCAGCTCGGACAGCTCCTATGGCTACACCTTC.